These T cell receptor beta chains were read from a single sample in a study of response to subunit inactivated influenza vaccine. A single record per CDR3 protein comes from TCRdb applying MiXCR to the RT-PCR reads. The repertoire has around 530,000 distinct CDR3 sequences, about an eighth of them found once; the top ten carry roughly 10%. The sample here was PBMCs from blood, taken on the day of vaccination. These receptors were obtained from a man between 45 and 60 years old who received an inactivated influenza vaccine. The CDR3 runs from the conserved cysteine through the conserved F or W. The D gene is left open where the match is weak. Clone size is not always given. Where it is, it says once, few, many or a class for expanded clones.

clone size: NA; V gene: TRBV7-9; J gene: TRBJ2-3; D gene: TRBD2; CDR3 protein: CASSLGLAGGHTQYF; CDR3 DNA: TGTGCCAGCAGCTTGGGACTCGCGGGGGGACATACGCAGTATTTT
clone size: NA; V gene: TRBV28; J gene: TRBJ2-7; D gene: TRBD2; CDR3 protein: CASSTPGLASDEQYF; CDR3 DNA: TGTGCCAGCAGTACACCGGGACTAGCGAGCGACGAGCAGTACTTC
clone size: many; V gene: TRBV19; J gene: TRBJ2-3; D gene: NA; CDR3 protein: CASSRDFRTDTQYF; CDR3 DNA: TGTGCCAGTAGTCGGGACTTCCGCACAGATACGCAGTATTTT
clone size: NA; V gene: TRBV28; J gene: TRBJ2-2; D gene: TRBD1; CDR3 protein: CASSLWDRLNTGELFF; CDR3 DNA: TGTGCCAGCAGTTTATGGGACAGGCTTAACACCGGGGAGCTGTTTTTT
clone size: few; V gene: TRBV7-2; J gene: TRBJ1-4; D gene: NA; CDR3 protein: CASSLGGVYEKLFF; CDR3 DNA: TGTGCCAGCAGCTTAGGGGGCGTCTATGAAAAACTGTTTTTT
clone size: many; V gene: TRBV5-1; J gene: TRBJ2-2; D gene: NA; CDR3 protein: CASRTLGENTGELFF; CDR3 DNA: TGCGCCAGCAGGACCCTGGGGGAGAACACCGGGGAGCTGTTTTTT
clone size: few; V gene: TRBV28; J gene: TRBJ2-3; D gene: NA; CDR3 protein: CASSYYLGQTSTDTQYF; CDR3 DNA: TGTGCCAGCAGCTACTACCTTGGACAGACAAGCACAGATACGCAGTATTTT
clone size: NA; V gene: TRBV4-3; J gene: TRBJ1-2; D gene: TRBD1; CDR3 protein: CASSRDRAPNYGYTF; CDR3 DNA: TGCGCCAGCAGCCGCGACAGGGCCCCTAACTATGGCTACACCTTC
clone size: NA; V gene: TRBV12-3/TRBV12-4; J gene: TRBJ2-7; D gene: TRBD2; CDR3 protein: CASSSMASGVEQYF; CDR3 DNA: TGTGCCAGCAGTTCAATGGCTAGCGGGGTCGAGCAGTACTTC
clone size: few; V gene: TRBV12-3/TRBV12-4; J gene: TRBJ2-1; D gene: TRBD1; CDR3 protein: CASSLTGGENEQFF; CDR3 DNA: TGTGCCAGCAGTTTAACAGGGGGCGAGAATGAGCAGTTCTTC
clone size: many; V gene: TRBV29-1; J gene: TRBJ1-1; D gene: NA; CDR3 protein: CSVDVGGRNTEAFF; CDR3 DNA: TGCAGCGTTGATGTGGGGGGCAGGAACACTGAAGCTTTCTTT
clone size: NA; V gene: TRBV27; J gene: TRBJ2-3; D gene: TRBD2; CDR3 protein: CASSPGTSGRSDTQYF; CDR3 DNA: TGTGCCAGCAGTCCCGGGACTAGCGGGAGAAGTGATACGCAGTATTTT
clone size: many; V gene: TRBV5-1; J gene: TRBJ1-2; D gene: TRBD1; CDR3 protein: CASSDGTGGYGYTF; CDR3 DNA: TGCGCCAGCTCCGATGGCACAGGGGGCTATGGCTACACCTTC
clone size: few; V gene: TRBV28; J gene: TRBJ2-5; D gene: NA; CDR3 protein: CASQRPQETQYF; CDR3 DNA: TGTGCCAGCCAAAGACCCCAAGAGACCCAGTACTTC
clone size: many; V gene: TRBV20-1; J gene: TRBJ2-1; D gene: NA; CDR3 protein: CSARRADSYNEQFF; CDR3 DNA: TGCAGTGCTAGACGAGCGGACTCCTACAATGAGCAGTTCTTC
clone size: NA; V gene: TRBV7-2; J gene: TRBJ1-2; D gene: NA; CDR3 protein: CASSFPGTGYGYTF; CDR3 DNA: TGTGCCAGCAGCTTTCCCGGGACGGGCTATGGCTACACCTTC
clone size: few; V gene: TRBV7-2; J gene: TRBJ2-3; D gene: TRBD2; CDR3 protein: CASRKTSGGGTDTQYF; CDR3 DNA: TGTGCCAGCAGGAAGACTAGCGGGGGAGGTACAGATACGCAGTATTTT
clone size: NA; V gene: TRBV28; J gene: TRBJ2-5; D gene: NA; CDR3 protein: CASSLLGRSQETQYF; CDR3 DNA: TGTGCCAGCAGTTTATTGGGCAGGAGCCAAGAGACCCAGTACTTC
clone size: many; V gene: TRBV6-1; J gene: TRBJ2-2; D gene: NA; CDR3 protein: CASRDWNTGELFF; CDR3 DNA: TGTGCCAGCAGAGACTGGAACACCGGGGAGCTGTTTTTT
clone size: NA; V gene: TRBV28; J gene: TRBJ2-1; D gene: TRBD2; CDR3 protein: CASSPREIHNEQFF; CDR3 DNA: TGTGCCAGCAGTCCGCGGGAGATACACAATGAGCAGTTCTTC
clone size: NA; V gene: TRBV6-2/TRBV6-3; J gene: TRBJ1-2; D gene: NA; CDR3 protein: CASSRSALDSLRRGYTF; CDR3 DNA: TGTGCCAGCAGTCGCTCTGCCTTGGACAGCCTTAGGCGTGGCTACACCTTC
clone size: many; V gene: TRBV7-2; J gene: TRBJ2-5; D gene: TRBD1; CDR3 protein: CASSLRGTDYFQETQYF; CDR3 DNA: TGTGCCAGCAGCTTAAGGGGGACAGATTATTTTCAAGAGACCCAGTACTTC
clone size: NA; V gene: TRBV5-1; J gene: TRBJ2-5; D gene: NA; CDR3 protein: CASSPMPEETHYF; CDR3 DNA: TGCGCCAGCAGCCCTATGCCGGAAGAGACCCACTACTTC
clone size: many; V gene: TRBV7-2; J gene: TRBJ2-3; D gene: NA; CDR3 protein: CASSALGLRTDTQYF; CDR3 DNA: TGTGCCAGCAGCGCCCTCGGACTCCGCACAGATACGCAGTATTTT
clone size: NA; V gene: TRBV20-1; J gene: TRBJ1-5; D gene: NA; CDR3 protein: CSASWSKQPQHF; CDR3 DNA: TGCAGTGCTTCATGGTCGAAGCAGCCCCAGCATTTT
clone size: NA; V gene: TRBV4-1; J gene: TRBJ1-5; D gene: NA; CDR3 protein: CASSLDKEYSNQPQHF; CDR3 DNA: TGCGCCAGCAGCCTAGACAAGGAATATAGCAATCAGCCCCAGCATTTT
clone size: NA; V gene: TRBV20-1; J gene: TRBJ2-2; D gene: TRBD2; CDR3 protein: CSASNLGSGGATGELFF; CDR3 DNA: TGCAGTGCTAGCAATTTGGGTAGCGGGGGGGCTACCGGGGAGCTGTTTTTT
clone size: many; V gene: TRBV5-1; J gene: TRBJ2-1; D gene: TRBD1; CDR3 protein: CASSSLTGVPYNEQFF; CDR3 DNA: TGCGCCAGCAGCTCACTAACAGGGGTACCCTACAATGAGCAGTTCTTC
clone size: NA; V gene: TRBV7-6; J gene: TRBJ2-7; D gene: NA; CDR3 protein: CASSYQDGPYEQYF; CDR3 DNA: TGTGCCAGCAGCTATCAGGATGGACCCTACGAGCAGTACTTC
clone size: few; V gene: TRBV7-2; J gene: TRBJ2-5; D gene: NA; CDR3 protein: CASSLAQTIETQYF; CDR3 DNA: TGTGCCAGCAGCTTAGCGCAGACTATAGAGACCCAGTACTTC
clone size: many; V gene: TRBV12-3/TRBV12-4; J gene: TRBJ1-4; D gene: NA; CDR3 protein: CASSSSRGTREKLFF; CDR3 DNA: TGTGCCAGCAGTTCCTCCCGAGGAACTCGTGAAAAACTGTTTTTT
clone size: NA; V gene: TRBV20-1; J gene: TRBJ2-1; D gene: TRBD2; CDR3 protein: CCAIPAGGLYNEQFF; CDR3 DNA: TGCTGTGCTATTCCAGCGGGGGGACTGTACAATGAGCAGTTCTTC
clone size: NA; V gene: TRBV5-1; J gene: TRBJ1-2; D gene: NA; CDR3 protein: CASSLDQDYGYTF; CDR3 DNA: TGCGCCAGCAGCTTGGACCAAGACTATGGCTACACCTTC
clone size: NA; V gene: TRBV5-5; J gene: TRBJ1-5; D gene: NA; CDR3 protein: CASSLSGAGPPQHF; CDR3 DNA: TGTGCCAGCAGCTTGTCAGGGGCAGGTCCGCCCCAGCATTTT
clone size: NA; V gene: TRBV12-3/TRBV12-4; J gene: TRBJ2-5; D gene: NA; CDR3 protein: CASSSSGFLQETQYF; CDR3 DNA: TGTGCCAGCAGCTCCAGTGGATTCTTACAAGAGACCCAGTACTTC
clone size: many; V gene: TRBV5-1; J gene: TRBJ2-7; D gene: TRBD1; CDR3 protein: CASSPWDRGSYEQYF; CDR3 DNA: TGCGCCAGCAGCCCATGGGACAGGGGATCCTACGAGCAGTACTTC
clone size: few; V gene: TRBV7-2; J gene: TRBJ2-2; D gene: TRBD1; CDR3 protein: CASSLALGQGAGELFF; CDR3 DNA: TGTGCCAGCAGCTTAGCGCTGGGACAGGGGGCCGGGGAGCTGTTTTTT
clone size: few; V gene: TRBV28; J gene: TRBJ2-5; D gene: NA; CDR3 protein: CASSLGGWQETQYF; CDR3 DNA: TGTGCCAGCAGCCTAGGGGGATGGCAAGAGACCCAGTACTTC
clone size: NA; V gene: TRBV28; J gene: TRBJ1-2; D gene: NA; CDR3 protein: CASSFRPRYGYTF; CDR3 DNA: TGTGCCAGCAGTTTCAGACCCCGCTATGGCTACACCTTC
clone size: few; V gene: TRBV7-8; J gene: TRBJ2-5; D gene: NA; CDR3 protein: CASSHERGGTQYF; CDR3 DNA: TGTGCCAGCAGCCACGAGCGTGGAGGGACCCAGTACTTC
clone size: NA; V gene: TRBV20-1; J gene: TRBJ2-2; D gene: NA; CDR3 protein: CSAGDRRRGTGELFF; CDR3 DNA: TGCAGTGCTGGTGACAGACGGAGGGGGACCGGGGAGCTGTTTTTT
clone size: few; V gene: TRBV3-1; J gene: TRBJ2-1; D gene: TRBD2; CDR3 protein: CASSQWRGTSNEQFF; CDR3 DNA: TGTGCCAGCAGCCAATGGCGGGGGACTAGCAATGAGCAGTTCTTC
clone size: few; V gene: TRBV12-3/TRBV12-4; J gene: TRBJ2-2; D gene: NA; CDR3 protein: CASSLASGSANTGELFF; CDR3 DNA: TGTGCCAGCAGTTTAGCGTCGGGTAGCGCGAACACCGGGGAGCTGTTTTTT
clone size: few; V gene: TRBV15; J gene: TRBJ2-1; D gene: NA; CDR3 protein: CATSRDQLALSPGEDEQFF; CDR3 DNA: TGTGCCACCAGCAGAGATCAACTAGCTCTTTCCCCGGGTGAGGATGAGCAGTTCTTC
clone size: NA; V gene: TRBV9; J gene: TRBJ2-7; D gene: TRBD2; CDR3 protein: CASSGGGSGSSYEQYF; CDR3 DNA: TGTGCCAGCAGCGGAGGGGGGAGCGGGAGTTCATACGAGCAGTACTTC
clone size: NA; V gene: TRBV2; J gene: TRBJ2-3; D gene: NA; CDR3 protein: CASSGGFGPTDTQYF; CDR3 DNA: TGTGCCAGCAGTGGAGGGTTTGGCCCCACAGATACGCAGTATTTT
clone size: many; V gene: TRBV12-3/TRBV12-4; J gene: TRBJ2-1; D gene: NA; CDR3 protein: CASSFYRANEQFF; CDR3 DNA: TGTGCCAGCAGTTTCTATCGGGCCAATGAGCAGTTCTTC